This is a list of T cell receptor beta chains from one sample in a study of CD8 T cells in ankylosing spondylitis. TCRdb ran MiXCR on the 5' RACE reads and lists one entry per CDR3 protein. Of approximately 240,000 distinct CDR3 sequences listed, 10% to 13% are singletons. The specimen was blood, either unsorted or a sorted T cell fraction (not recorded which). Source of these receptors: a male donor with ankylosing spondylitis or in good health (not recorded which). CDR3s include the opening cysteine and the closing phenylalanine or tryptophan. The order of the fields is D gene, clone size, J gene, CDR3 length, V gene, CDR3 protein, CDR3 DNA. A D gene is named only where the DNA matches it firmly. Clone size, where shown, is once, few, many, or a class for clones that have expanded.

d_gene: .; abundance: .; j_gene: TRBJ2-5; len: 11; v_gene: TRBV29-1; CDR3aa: CSVGRGETQYF; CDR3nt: TGCAGCGTTGGAAGGGGAGAGACCCAGTACTTC
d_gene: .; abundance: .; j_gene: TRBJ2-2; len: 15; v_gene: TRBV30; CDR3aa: CAWVPGTLNTGELFF; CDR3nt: TGTGCCTGGGTCCCCGGGACATTGAACACCGGGGAGCTGTTTTTT
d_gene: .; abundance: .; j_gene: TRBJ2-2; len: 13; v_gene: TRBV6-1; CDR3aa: CASSPRYTGELFF; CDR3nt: TGTGCCAGCAGTCCACGTTACACCGGGGAGCTGTTTTTT
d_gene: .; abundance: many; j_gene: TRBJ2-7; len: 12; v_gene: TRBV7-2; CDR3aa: CASSRNTYEQYF; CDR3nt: TGTGCCAGCAGCCGAAATACCTACGAGCAGTACTTC
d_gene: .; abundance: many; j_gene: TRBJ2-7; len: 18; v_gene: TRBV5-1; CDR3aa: CASSLLGGSVNSIYEQYF; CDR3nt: TGCGCCAGCAGCTTGCTGGGAGGCTCCGTGAATTCAATCTACGAGCAGTACTTC
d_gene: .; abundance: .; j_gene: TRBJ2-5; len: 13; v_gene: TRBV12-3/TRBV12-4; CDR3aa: CASGDTDQETQYF; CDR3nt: TGTGCCAGCGGAGACACAGATCAAGAGACCCAGTACTTC
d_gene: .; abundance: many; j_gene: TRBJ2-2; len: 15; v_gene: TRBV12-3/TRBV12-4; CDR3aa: CASNPLAGQPGELFF; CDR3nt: TGTGCCAGCAACCCCCTAGCAGGGCAACCCGGGGAGCTGTTTTTT
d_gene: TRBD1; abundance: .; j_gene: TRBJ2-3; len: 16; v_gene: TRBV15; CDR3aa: CATSRDEDRFTDTQYF; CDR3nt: TGTGCCACCAGCAGAGACGAGGACAGGTTCACAGATACGCAGTATTTT
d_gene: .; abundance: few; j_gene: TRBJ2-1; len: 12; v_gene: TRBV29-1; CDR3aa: CSVENPQGIIFF; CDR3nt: TGCAGCGTTGAAAATCCGCAGGGGATCATTTTCTTC
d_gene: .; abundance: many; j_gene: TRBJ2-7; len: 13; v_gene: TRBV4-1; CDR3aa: CASSLSFSNEQYF; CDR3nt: TGCGCCAGCAGCCTCTCTTTTAGCAACGAGCAGTACTTC
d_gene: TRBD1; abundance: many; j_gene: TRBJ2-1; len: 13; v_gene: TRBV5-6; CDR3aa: CASSFRGLNEQFF; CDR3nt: TGTGCCAGCAGCTTCAGGGGGCTAAATGAGCAGTTCTTC
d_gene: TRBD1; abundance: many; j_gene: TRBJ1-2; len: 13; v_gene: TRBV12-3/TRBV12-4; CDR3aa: CASGRTGAYGYTF; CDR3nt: TGTGCCAGCGGCCGGACAGGGGCCTATGGCTACACCTTC
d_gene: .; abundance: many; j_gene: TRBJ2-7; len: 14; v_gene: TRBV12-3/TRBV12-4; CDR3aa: CASSPVGRFYEQYF; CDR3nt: TGTGCCAGCAGCCCGGTAGGGCGATTCTACGAGCAGTACTTC
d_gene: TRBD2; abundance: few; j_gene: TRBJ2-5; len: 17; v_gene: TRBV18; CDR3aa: CASSPRTSGGAIETQYF; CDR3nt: TGTGCCAGCTCACCCCGGACTAGCGGGGGGGCCATCGAGACCCAGTACTTC
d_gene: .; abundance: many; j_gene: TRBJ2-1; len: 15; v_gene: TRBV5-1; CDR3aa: CASSLVAGPYNEQFF; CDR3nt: TGCGCCAGCAGCTTGGTGGCGGGCCCCTACAATGAGCAGTTCTTC
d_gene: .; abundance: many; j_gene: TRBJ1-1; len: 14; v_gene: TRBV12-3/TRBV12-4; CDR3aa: CASSFAGMNTEAFF; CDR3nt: TGTGCCAGCAGTTTTGCAGGGATGAACACTGAAGCTTTCTTT
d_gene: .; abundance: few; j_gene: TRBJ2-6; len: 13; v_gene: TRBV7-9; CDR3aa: CASSASGANVLTF; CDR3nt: TGTGCCAGCAGCGCTTCTGGGGCCAACGTCCTGACTTTC
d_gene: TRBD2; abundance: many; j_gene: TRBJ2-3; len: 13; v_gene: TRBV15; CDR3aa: CATSSSAGGQRSF; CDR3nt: TGTGCCACCAGCAGCTCAGCGGGAGGACAACGGTCTTTT
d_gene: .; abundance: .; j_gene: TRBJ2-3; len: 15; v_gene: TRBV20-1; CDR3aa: CSARDWGSGTDTQYF; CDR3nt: TGCAGTGCTAGAGATTGGGGATCAGGCACAGATACGCAGTATTTT
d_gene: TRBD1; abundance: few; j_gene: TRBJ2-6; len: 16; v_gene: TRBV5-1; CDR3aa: CASSWDRQSGANVLTF; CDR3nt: TGCGCCAGCAGCTGGGACAGACAATCTGGGGCCAACGTCCTGACTTTC
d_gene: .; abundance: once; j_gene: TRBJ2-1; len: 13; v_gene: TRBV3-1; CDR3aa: CTSSPFPGGEQFF; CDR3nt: TGTACCAGCAGCCCCTTTCCCGGGGGTGAGCAGTTCTTC